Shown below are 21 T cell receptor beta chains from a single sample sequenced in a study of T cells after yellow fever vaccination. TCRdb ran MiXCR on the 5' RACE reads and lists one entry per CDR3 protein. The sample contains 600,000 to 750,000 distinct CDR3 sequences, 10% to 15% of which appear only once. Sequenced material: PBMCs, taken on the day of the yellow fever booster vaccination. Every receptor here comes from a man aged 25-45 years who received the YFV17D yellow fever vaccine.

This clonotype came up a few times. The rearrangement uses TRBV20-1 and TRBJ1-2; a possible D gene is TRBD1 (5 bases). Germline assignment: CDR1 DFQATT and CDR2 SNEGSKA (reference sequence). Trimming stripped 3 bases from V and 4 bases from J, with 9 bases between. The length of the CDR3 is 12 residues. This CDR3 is CSASWGGYGYTF. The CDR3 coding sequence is TGCAGTGCTAGTTGGGGGGGCTATGGCTACACCTTC.

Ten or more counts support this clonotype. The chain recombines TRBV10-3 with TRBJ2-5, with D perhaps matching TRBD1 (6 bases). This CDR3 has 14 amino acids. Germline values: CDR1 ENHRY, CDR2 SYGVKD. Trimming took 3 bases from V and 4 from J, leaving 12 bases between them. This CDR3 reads CAISDPGQTETQYF. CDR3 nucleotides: TGTGCCATCAGTGACCCTGGACAGACAGAGACCCAGTACTTC.

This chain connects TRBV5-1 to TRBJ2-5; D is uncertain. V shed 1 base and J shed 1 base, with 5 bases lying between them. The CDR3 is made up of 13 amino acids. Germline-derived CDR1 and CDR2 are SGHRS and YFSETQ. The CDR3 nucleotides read TGCGCCAGCAGCTTGACCTTCCAAGAGACCCAGTACTTC. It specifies CASSLTFQETQYF. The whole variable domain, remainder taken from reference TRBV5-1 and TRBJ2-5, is KAGVTQTPRYLIKTRGQQVTLSCSPISGHRSVSWYQQTPGQGLQFLFEYFSETQRNKGNFPGRFSGRQFSNSRSEMNVSTLELGDSALYLCASSLTFQETQYFGPGTRLLVL.

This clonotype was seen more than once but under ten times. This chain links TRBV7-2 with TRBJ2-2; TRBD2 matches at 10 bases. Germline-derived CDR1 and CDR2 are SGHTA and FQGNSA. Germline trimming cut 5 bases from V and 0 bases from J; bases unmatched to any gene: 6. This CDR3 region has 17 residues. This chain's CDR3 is CASSPTGLAANTGELFF. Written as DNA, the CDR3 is TGTGCCAGCAGCCCTACCGGACTAGCGGCGAACACCGGGGAGCTGTTTTTT.

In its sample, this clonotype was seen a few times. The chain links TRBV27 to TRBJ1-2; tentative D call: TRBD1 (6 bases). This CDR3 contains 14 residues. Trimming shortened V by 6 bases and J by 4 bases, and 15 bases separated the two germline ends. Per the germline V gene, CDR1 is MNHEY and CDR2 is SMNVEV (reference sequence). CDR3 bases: TGTGCCAGCAGCGGACAGCCCACATTCTATGGCTACACCTTC. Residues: CASSGQPTFYGYTF.

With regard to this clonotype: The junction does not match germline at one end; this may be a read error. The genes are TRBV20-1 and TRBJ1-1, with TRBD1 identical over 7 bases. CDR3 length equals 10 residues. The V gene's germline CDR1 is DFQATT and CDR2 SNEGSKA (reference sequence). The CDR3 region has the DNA TGTCGGGACAGCTGCACTGAAGCTTTCTTT. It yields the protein CRDSCTEAFF.

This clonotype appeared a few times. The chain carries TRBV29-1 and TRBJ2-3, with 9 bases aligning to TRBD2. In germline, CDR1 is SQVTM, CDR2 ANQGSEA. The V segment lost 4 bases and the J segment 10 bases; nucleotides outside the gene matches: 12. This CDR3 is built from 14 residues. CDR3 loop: CSVGFSGREGSQYF. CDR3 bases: TGCAGCGTTGGTTTTAGCGGGAGAGAGGGGTCGCAGTATTTT.

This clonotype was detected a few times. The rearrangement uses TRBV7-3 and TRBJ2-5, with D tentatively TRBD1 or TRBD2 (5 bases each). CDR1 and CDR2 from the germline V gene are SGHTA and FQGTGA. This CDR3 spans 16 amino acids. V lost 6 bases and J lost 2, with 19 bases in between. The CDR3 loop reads CASRLRRDGRQETQYF. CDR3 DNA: TGTGCCAGCAGATTACGCCGGGACGGAAGACAAGAGACCCAGTACTTC.

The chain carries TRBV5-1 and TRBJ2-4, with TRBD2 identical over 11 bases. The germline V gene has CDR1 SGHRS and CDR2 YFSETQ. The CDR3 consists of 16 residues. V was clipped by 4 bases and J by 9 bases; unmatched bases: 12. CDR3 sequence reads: CASSPVLSGTSGIQYF. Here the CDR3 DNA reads TGCGCCAGCAGCCCAGTTTTGTCGGGGACTAGCGGCATTCAGTACTTC.

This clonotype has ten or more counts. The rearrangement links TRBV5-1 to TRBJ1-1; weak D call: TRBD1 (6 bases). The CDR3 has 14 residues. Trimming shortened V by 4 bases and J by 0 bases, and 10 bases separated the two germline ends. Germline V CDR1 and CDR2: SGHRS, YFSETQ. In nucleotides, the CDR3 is TGCGCCAGCAGCCTCGACAGGATGAACACTGAAGCTTTCTTT. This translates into CASSLDRMNTEAFF. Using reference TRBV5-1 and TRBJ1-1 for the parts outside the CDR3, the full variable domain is KAGVTQTPRYLIKTRGQQVTLSCSPISGHRSVSWYQQTPGQGLQFLFEYFSETQRNKGNFPGRFSGRQFSNSRSEMNVSTLELGDSALYLCASSLDRMNTEAFFGQGTRLTVV.

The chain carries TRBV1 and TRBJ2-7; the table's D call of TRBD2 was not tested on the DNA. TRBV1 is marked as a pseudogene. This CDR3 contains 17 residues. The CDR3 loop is CTSSQNLLAGGPDEQYF. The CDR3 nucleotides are TGCACCAGCAGCCAGAACCTCCTAGCGGGAGGGCCCGACGAGCAGTACTTC.

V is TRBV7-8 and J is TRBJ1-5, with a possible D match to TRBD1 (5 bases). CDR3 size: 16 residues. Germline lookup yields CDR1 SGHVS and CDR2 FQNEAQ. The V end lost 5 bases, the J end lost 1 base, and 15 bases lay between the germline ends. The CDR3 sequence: CASSPWGGGSNQPQHF. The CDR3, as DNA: TGTGCCAGCAGCCCGTGGGGGGGAGGCAGCAATCAGCCCCAGCATTTT.

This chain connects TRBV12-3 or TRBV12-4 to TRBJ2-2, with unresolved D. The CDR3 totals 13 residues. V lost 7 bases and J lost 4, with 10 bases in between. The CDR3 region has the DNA TGTGCCAGCACTCGAGGCGGCACCGGGGAGCTGTTTTTT. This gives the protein CASTRGGTGELFF.

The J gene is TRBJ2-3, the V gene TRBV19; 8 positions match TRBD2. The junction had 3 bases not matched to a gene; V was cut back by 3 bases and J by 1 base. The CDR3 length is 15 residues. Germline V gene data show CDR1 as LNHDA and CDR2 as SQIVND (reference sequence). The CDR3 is CASSMRGARTDTQYF. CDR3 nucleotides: TGTGCCAGTAGTATGCGGGGGGCCCGCACAGATACGCAGTATTTT.

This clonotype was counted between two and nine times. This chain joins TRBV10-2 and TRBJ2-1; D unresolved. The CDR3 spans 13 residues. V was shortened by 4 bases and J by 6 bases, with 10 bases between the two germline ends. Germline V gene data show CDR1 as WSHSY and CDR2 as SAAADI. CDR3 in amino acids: CASSVGATNEQFF. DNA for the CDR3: TGCGCCAGCAGTGTTGGAGCGACCAATGAGCAGTTCTTC.

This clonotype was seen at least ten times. CDR3 DNA: TGTGCCAGCGGGCCTCCGGGAGAGACCCAGTACTTC. It translates to CASGPPGETQYF. The chain uses TRBV5-5 and TRBJ2-5; D unresolved. This CDR3 comprises 12 residues. CDR1 and CDR2 (germline): SGHKS, YYEKEE (reference sequence). V dropped 7 bases and J dropped 4 bases, with 11 bases sitting between them.

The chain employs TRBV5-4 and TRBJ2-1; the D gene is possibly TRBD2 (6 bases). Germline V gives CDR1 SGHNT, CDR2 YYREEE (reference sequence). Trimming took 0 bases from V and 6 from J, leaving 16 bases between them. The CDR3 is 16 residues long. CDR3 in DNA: TGTGCCAGCAGCTTGGGGGGCCCTAGCGTGCTCAATGAGCAGTTCTTC. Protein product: CASSLGGPSVLNEQFF.

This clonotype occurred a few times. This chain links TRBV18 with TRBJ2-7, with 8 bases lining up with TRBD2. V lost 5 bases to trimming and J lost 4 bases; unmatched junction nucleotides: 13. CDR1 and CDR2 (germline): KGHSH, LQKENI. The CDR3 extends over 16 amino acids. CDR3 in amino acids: CASSSRYDGGAYEQYF. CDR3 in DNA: TGTGCCAGCTCATCGCGCTACGACGGGGGGGCATACGAGCAGTACTTC.

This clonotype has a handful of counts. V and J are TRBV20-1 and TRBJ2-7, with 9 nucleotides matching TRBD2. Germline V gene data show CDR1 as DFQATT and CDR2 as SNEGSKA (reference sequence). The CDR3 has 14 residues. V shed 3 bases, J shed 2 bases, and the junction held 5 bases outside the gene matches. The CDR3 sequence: CSASGTSRTYEQYF. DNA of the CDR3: TGCAGTGCTAGCGGGACTAGCCGCACCTACGAGCAGTACTTC.

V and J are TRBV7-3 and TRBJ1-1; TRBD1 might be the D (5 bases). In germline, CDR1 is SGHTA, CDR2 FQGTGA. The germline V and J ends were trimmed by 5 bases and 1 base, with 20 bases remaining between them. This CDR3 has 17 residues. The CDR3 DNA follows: TGTGCCAGCAGCCCTAATTTTGCCGGACAAAAGAACACTGAAGCTTTCTTT. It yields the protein CASSPNFAGQKNTEAFF.

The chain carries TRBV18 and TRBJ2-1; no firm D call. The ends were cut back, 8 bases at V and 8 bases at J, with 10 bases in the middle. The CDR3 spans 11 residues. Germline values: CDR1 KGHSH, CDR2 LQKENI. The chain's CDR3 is CASAKNDEQFF. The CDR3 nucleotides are TGTGCCAGCGCAAAGAATGATGAGCAGTTCTTC. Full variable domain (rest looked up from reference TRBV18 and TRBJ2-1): NAGVMQNPRHLVRRRGQEARLRCSPMKGHSHVYWYRQLPEEGLKFMVYLQKENIIDESGMPKERFSAEFPKEGPSILRIQQVVRGDSAAYFCASAKNDEQFFGPGTRLTVL.